The 26 T cell receptor beta chains below all came from one sample that was sequenced in a study of blood T cell repertoires in COVID-19. Assay: immunoSEQ multiplex PCR; the TCRdb copy retains only in-frame clones and omits some. The sample has around 30,000 clones, 90% seen once. The material sequenced was peripheral blood. Receptor source: a man of 80 years or more with acute or convalescent COVID-19.

The chain employs TRBV5-1 and TRBJ2-5, with D tentatively TRBD2 (6 bases). There are 14 residues in the CDR3. Per the germline V gene, CDR1 is SGHRS and CDR2 is YFSETQ. V lost 6 bases and J 1 base, leaving 13 bases between the germline ends. CDR3 bases: TGCGCCAGCAATGGGCTAGCGTCCCAAGAGACCCAGTACTTC. Translation gives CASNGLASQETQYF.

The V and J genes are TRBV7-2 and TRBJ1-3; 7 bases fit TRBD1. Germline trimming cut 2 bases from V and 3 bases from J; bases unmatched to any gene: 1. The CDR3 has 14 amino acids. The V gene's germline CDR1 is SGHTA and CDR2 FQGNSA. In DNA form, the CDR3 reads TGTGCCAGCAGCTTAAGGACAGGTGGAAACACCATATATTTT. It codes for CASSLRTGGNTIYF.

The rearrangement uses TRBV6-4 and TRBJ1-4; no clear D. The CDR3 length is 13 residues. CDR1 is MRHNA and CDR2 is SNTAGT in the germline V gene. V gave up 2 bases and J gave up 5 bases, with 6 bases separating them. The CDR3 reads CASSDSLNEKLFF. The CDR3 DNA follows: TGTGCCAGCAGTGACAGCCTAAATGAAAAACTGTTTTTT.

Remarks on this clone: One junction end disagrees with the germline gene, perhaps due to a read error. The chain recombines TRBV6-5 with TRBJ2-3, with D unclear. CDR1 is MNHEY, CDR2 SVGAGI, per germline. The CDR3 consists of 13 residues. CDR3 amino acids: CASNYGQTDTQYF. DNA for the CDR3: TGTGCCAGCAATTACGGGCAGACAGATACGCAGTATTTT.

This chain joins TRBV7-9 and TRBJ1-1; no firm D call. The CDR3 runs to 12 residues. CDR1 and CDR2 from the germline V gene are SEHNR and FQNEAQ (reference sequence). Trimming shortened V by 3 bases and J by 2 bases, and 4 bases separated the two germline ends. CDR3 protein: CASSFPNTEAFF. CDR3 sequence (DNA): TGTGCCAGCAGCTTTCCAAACACTGAAGCTTTCTTT.

J is TRBJ2-7 and V is TRBV2; 7 nucleotides line up with TRBD2. V was pared by 6 bases and J by 4 bases, with 9 bases of the junction left unmatched. The CDR3 totals 14 residues. Germline-derived CDR1 and CDR2 are SNHLY and FYNNEI. In nucleotides, the CDR3 is TGTGCCAGCAGGTGGGGGGGGTCAGAGTACGAGCAGTACTTC. It codes for CASRWGGSEYEQYF.

The chain combines TRBV4-2 with TRBJ1-5; the D is unclear. Germline V gives CDR1 LGHNA, CDR2 YNFKEQ. The V end was cut by 2 bases, the J end by 9 bases, with 17 bases between. This CDR3 has 15 amino acids. CDR3 DNA: TGTGCCAGCAGCCAACGTACCCCAACCCAACTGCCCCAGCATTTT. As protein: CASSQRTPTQLPQHF.

This chain connects TRBV7-2 to TRBJ1-2; D perhaps matches TRBD1 (6 bases). Germline loops: CDR1 SGHTA, CDR2 FQGNSA. CDR3 length equals 14 residues. V gave up 7 bases and J gave up 4 bases, with 16 bases separating them. CDR3: CASTSNRASYGYTF. CDR3 nucleotide sequence: TGTGCCAGCACCTCCAACAGGGCGAGCTATGGCTACACCTTC. Supplemented by reference TRBV7-2 and TRBJ1-2, the full variable domain reads GAGVSQSPSNKVTEKGKDVELRCDPISGHTALYWYRQSLGQGLEFLIYFQGNSAPDKSGLPSDRFSAERTGGSVSTLTIQRTQQEDSAVYLCASTSNRASYGYTFGSGTRLTVV.

The chain recombines TRBV3-1 (or the pseudogene TRBV3-2) with TRBJ2-3; 11 bases line up with TRBD2. V lost 6 bases to trimming and J lost 7 bases; unmatched junction nucleotides: 12. The germline CDR1 and CDR2 sequences are LGHDT and YNNKEL (reference sequence). CDR3 length: 16 amino acids. The CDR3 reads CASRASGGLRANTQYF. CDR3 DNA sequence: TGTGCCAGCAGGGCTAGCGGGGGGTTACGGGCCAATACGCAGTATTTT.

This clone was observed a few times. The chain combines TRBV12-3 or TRBV12-4 with TRBJ1-2; D not certain. CDR3 length equals 12 residues. The V and J ends lost 2 bases and 1 base respectively, with 2 bases between them. The CDR3 region is CASSLYNYGYTF. Written as DNA, the CDR3 is TGTGCCAGCAGTTTATATAACTATGGCTACACCTTC.

The chain has TRBV9 and TRBJ2-5, with D unresolved. Germline V gives CDR1 SGDLS, CDR2 YYNGEE. This CDR3 has 14 residues. V was pared by 1 base and J by 0 bases, with 7 bases between. For the CDR3, the DNA is TGTGCCAGCAGCGTACGCAGCGACCAAGAGACCCAGTACTTC. It translates to CASSVRSDQETQYF.

The rearrangement links TRBV25-1 to TRBJ1-2; unclear D gene. Germline V gives CDR1 MGHDK, CDR2 SYGVNS. The length of the CDR3 is 12 residues. The V and J ends lost 4 bases and 4 bases respectively, with 7 bases between them. CDR3 protein: CASSVASYGYTF. The CDR3 coding sequence is TGTGCCAGCAGTGTAGCCAGCTATGGCTACACCTTC.

V gene TRBV3-1 (or the pseudogene TRBV3-2) combines with J gene TRBJ1-2, with D possibly matching TRBD1 (6 bases). Germline assignment: CDR1 LGHDT and CDR2 YNNKEL (reference sequence). The CDR3 has 15 residues. V shed 4 bases and J shed 1 base, with 13 bases lying between them. The DNA of the CDR3 is TGTGCCAGCAGCCCTAACAGGGCCAGTAACTATGGCTACACCTTC. Amino acid sequence: CASSPNRASNYGYTF.

This chain joins TRBV5-6 and TRBJ2-7; 14 nucleotides agree with TRBD2. The CDR3 length is 18 residues. With 4 bases clipped from V and 4 bases from J, the junction kept 13 bases outside the gene matches. Germline values: CDR1 SGHDT, CDR2 YYEEEE. CDR3 residues: CASSKGLAGVIRGYEQYF. CDR3 sequence (DNA): TGTGCCAGCAGCAAGGGACTAGCGGGGGTTATAAGGGGGTACGAGCAGTACTTC.

This clone was recorded a few times. V gene TRBV12-5 combines with J gene TRBJ1-1, with 7 bases identical to TRBD1. Trimming at V came to 6 bases and at J to 11 bases, leaving 6 bases not matched to a gene. CDR1 is LGHNT and CDR2 is FRNRAP in the germline V gene. The CDR3 length is 11 residues. CDR3 region: CASGSGTVAFF. CDR3 bases: TGTGCTAGTGGCTCCGGGACAGTTGCTTTCTTT. Using reference TRBV12-5 and TRBJ1-1 for the parts outside the CDR3, the full variable domain is DARVTQTPRHKVTEMGQEVTMRCQPILGHNTVFWYRQTMMQGLELLAYFRNRAPLDDSGMPKDRFSAEMPDATLATLKIQPSEPRDSAVYFCASGSGTVAFFGQGTRLTVV.

The chain has TRBV19 and TRBJ2-1; tentatively, D is TRBD1 (5 bases). The V and J ends lost 6 bases and 8 bases respectively, with 20 bases between them. This CDR3 has 15 residues. Germline V gene lookup returns CDR1 LNHDA and CDR2 SQIVND (reference sequence). The CDR3 spells CASSPLGAGIDEQFF. The CDR3 DNA reads as TGTGCCAGTAGCCCACTTGGGGCAGGGATCGATGAGCAGTTCTTC.

J is TRBJ1-1 and V is TRBV4-1; weak D call: TRBD1 (6 bases). The CDR3 has 16 residues. Per the germline V gene, CDR1 is MGHRA and CDR2 is YSYEKL. V was shortened by 0 bases and J by 11 bases, with 22 bases between the two germline ends. The CDR3, as DNA: TGCGCCAGCAGCCAAGACTACTTAGCAGGGACACTGAGGGCTTTCTTT. This translates into CASSQDYLAGTLRAFF.

The chain combines TRBV5-8 with TRBJ2-2, with a weak D call TRBD1 (7 bases). The length of the CDR3 is 15 residues. Germline V gene sequence: CDR1 SGHTS, CDR2 YDEGEE. Trimming left V 4 bases short and J 4 bases short, with 14 bases between. The DNA of the CDR3 is TGTGCCAGCAGCCGGGGGACAGCTAGCACCGGGGAGCTGTTTTTT. It encodes CASSRGTASTGELFF.

This clone was observed once. The rearrangement uses TRBV10-2 and TRBJ1-1; 10 bases are a match to TRBD1. Per the germline V gene, CDR1 is WSHSY and CDR2 is SAAADI. The CDR3 consists of 15 residues. Trimming removed 5 bases from V and 4 bases from J; junction bases left unmatched: 7. In nucleotides, the CDR3 is TGCGCCAGCAGTCCAACTGACAGGGGGCTCACTGAAGCTTTCTTT. This encodes CASSPTDRGLTEAFF.

This chain uses TRBV5-1 with TRBJ1-1; the match to TRBD1 covers 12 bases. The V gene end was trimmed by 4 bases and the J gene end by 3 bases; junction bases not matched to a gene: 7. This CDR3 spans 16 amino acids. Germline CDR1 and CDR2: SGHRS and YFSETQ. This chain's CDR3 is CASSPGTGGADTEAFF. CDR3 bases: TGCGCCAGCAGCCCCGGGACAGGGGGCGCGGACACTGAAGCTTTCTTT. Based on the CDR3 plus reference TRBV5-1 and TRBJ1-1, the full variable domain is KAGVTQTPRYLIKTRGQQVTLSCSPISGHRSVSWYQQTPGQGLQFLFEYFSETQRNKGNFPGRFSGRQFSNSRSEMNVSTLELGDSALYLCASSPGTGGADTEAFFGQGTRLTVV.

V and J are TRBV5-1 and TRBJ1-2, with D maybe TRBD1 (6 bases). Germline V CDR1 and CDR2: SGHRS, YFSETQ. CDR3 length: 15 residues. V was shortened by 0 bases and J by 3 bases, with 12 bases between the two germline ends. The CDR3, as DNA: TGCGCCAGCAGCTTGGGCGGCAGGGGTGACTATGGCTACACCTTC. Translation: CASSLGGRGDYGYTF.

The chain joins TRBV2 to TRBJ1-5; D unclear. Trimming shortened V by 2 bases and J by 1 base, and 6 bases separated the two germline ends. Germline V gene data show CDR1 as SNHLY and CDR2 as FYNNEI. The CDR3 length is 14 residues. The CDR3 DNA follows: TGTGCCAGCAGTGAACGGTACAGCAATCAGCCCCAGCATTTT. Its protein is CASSERYSNQPQHF.

The sample holds one count of this clone. This chain connects TRBV19 to TRBJ1-5, with 9 bases identical to TRBD1. The junction had 9 bases not matched to a gene; V was cut back by 6 bases and J by 3 bases. Per the germline V gene, CDR1 is LNHDA and CDR2 is SQIVND (reference sequence). The CDR3 spans 16 residues. The CDR3 sequence is CASRSLGTGLNQPQHF. CDR3 DNA: TGTGCCAGTAGATCCCTGGGGACAGGGCTCAATCAGCCCCAGCATTTT.

In its sample, this clone was seen once. The V gene is TRBV18, the J gene TRBJ1-4, with D uncertain. Germline assignment: CDR1 KGHSH and CDR2 LQKENI. The CDR3 extends over 14 amino acids. V was trimmed by 3 bases and J by 5 bases, leaving 10 bases between them. The CDR3 sequence is CASSPAAGNEKLFF. CDR3 DNA: TGTGCCAGCTCACCGGCGGCTGGGAATGAAAAACTGTTTTTT. The whole variable domain, filled in from reference TRBV18 and TRBJ1-4, reads NAGVMQNPRHLVRRRGQEARLRCSPMKGHSHVYWYRQLPEEGLKFMVYLQKENIIDESGMPKERFSAEFPKEGPSILRIQQVVRGDSAAYFCASSPAAGNEKLFFGSGTQLSVL.

The table lists this clone with a count of one. V and J are TRBV2 and TRBJ2-5; D gene ambiguous. Between the trimmed V and J ends, which lost 0 bases and 1 base, there was a span of 6 bases. The CDR3 has 14 residues. CDR1 and CDR2 (germline): SNHLY, FYNNEI. This CDR3 reads CASSEARSQETQYF. CDR3 DNA: TGTGCCAGCAGTGAAGCCCGCAGCCAAGAGACCCAGTACTTC. The variable domain in full, completed from reference TRBV2 and TRBJ2-5, reads EPEVTQTPSHQVTQMGQEVILRCVPISNHLYFYWYRQILGQKVEFLVSFYNNEISEKSEIFDDQFSVERPDGSNFTLKIRSTKLEDSAMYFCASSEARSQETQYFGPGTRLLVL.

The chain combines TRBV6-1 with TRBJ2-1; 8 bases map to TRBD1. Germline CDR1 MNHNS, CDR2 SASEGT. V gave up 3 bases and J gave up 0 bases; unmatched junction bases: 1. CDR3 length: 15 residues. CDR3 protein: CASSDDRGSYNEQFF. For the CDR3, the DNA is TGTGCCAGCAGTGACGACAGGGGCTCCTACAATGAGCAGTTCTTC.